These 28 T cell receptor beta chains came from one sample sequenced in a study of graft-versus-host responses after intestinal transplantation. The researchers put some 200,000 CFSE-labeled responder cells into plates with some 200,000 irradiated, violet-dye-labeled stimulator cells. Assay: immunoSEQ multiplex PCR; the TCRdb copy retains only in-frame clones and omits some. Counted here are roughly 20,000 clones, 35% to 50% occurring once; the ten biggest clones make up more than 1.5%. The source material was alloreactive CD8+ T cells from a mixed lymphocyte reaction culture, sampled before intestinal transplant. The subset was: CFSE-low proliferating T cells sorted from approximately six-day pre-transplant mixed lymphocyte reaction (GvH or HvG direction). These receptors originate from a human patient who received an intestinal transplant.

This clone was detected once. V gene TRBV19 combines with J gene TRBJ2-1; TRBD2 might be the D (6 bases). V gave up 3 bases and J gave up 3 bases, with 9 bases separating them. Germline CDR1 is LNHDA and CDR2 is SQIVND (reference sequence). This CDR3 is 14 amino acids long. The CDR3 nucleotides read TGTGCCAGTAGTATCACCGGGAGCTACAATGAGCAGTTCTTC. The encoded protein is CASSITGSYNEQFF. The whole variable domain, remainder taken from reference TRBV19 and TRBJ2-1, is DGGITQSPKYLFRKEGQNVTLSCEQNLNHDAMYWYRQDPGQGLRLIYYSQIVNDFQKGDIAEGYSVSREKKESFPLTVTSAQKNPTAFYLCASSITGSYNEQFFGPGTRLTVL.

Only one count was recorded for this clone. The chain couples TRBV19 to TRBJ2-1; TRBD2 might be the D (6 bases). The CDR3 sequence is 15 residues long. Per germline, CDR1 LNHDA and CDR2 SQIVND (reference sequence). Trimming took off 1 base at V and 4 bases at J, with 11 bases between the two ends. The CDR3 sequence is CASSIALGLYNEQFF. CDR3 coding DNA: TGTGCCAGTAGTATAGCTTTGGGACTTTACAATGAGCAGTTCTTC. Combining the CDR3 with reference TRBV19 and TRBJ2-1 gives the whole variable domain DGGITQSPKYLFRKEGQNVTLSCEQNLNHDAMYWYRQDPGQGLRLIYYSQIVNDFQKGDIAEGYSVSREKKESFPLTVTSAQKNPTAFYLCASSIALGLYNEQFFGPGTRLTVL.

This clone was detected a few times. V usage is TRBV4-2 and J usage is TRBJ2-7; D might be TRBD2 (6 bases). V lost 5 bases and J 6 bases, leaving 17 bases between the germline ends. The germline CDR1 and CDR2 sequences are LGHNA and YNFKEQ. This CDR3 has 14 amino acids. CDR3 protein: CASSNGGMGFEQYF. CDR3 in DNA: TGTGCCAGCAGCAACGGAGGGATGGGGTTCGAGCAGTACTTC.

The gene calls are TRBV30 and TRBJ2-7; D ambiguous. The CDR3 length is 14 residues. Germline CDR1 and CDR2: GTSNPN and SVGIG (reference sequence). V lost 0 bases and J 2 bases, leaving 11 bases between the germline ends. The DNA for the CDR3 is TGTGCCTGGAGTGTACAGTATACCGCCTACGAGCAGTACTTC. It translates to CAWSVQYTAYEQYF.

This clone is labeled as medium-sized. The CDR3 region is CASSGQSSGNTIYF. In nucleotides, the CDR3 is TGTGCCAGCAGTGGACAGAGCTCTGGAAACACCATATATTTT. The V gene is TRBV7-8, the J gene TRBJ1-3; D perhaps matches TRBD1 (6 bases). Trimming took 6 bases from V and 0 from J, leaving 9 bases between them. Germline loops: CDR1 SGHVS, CDR2 FQNEAQ. This CDR3 comprises 14 residues. Looking up the rest from reference TRBV7-8 and TRBJ1-3 gives the full variable domain: GAGVSQSPRYKVAKRGQDVALRCDPISGHVSLFWYQQALGQGPEFLTYFQNEAQLDKSGLPSDRFFAERPEGSVSTLKIQRTQQEDSAVYLCASSGQSSGNTIYFGEGSWLTVV.

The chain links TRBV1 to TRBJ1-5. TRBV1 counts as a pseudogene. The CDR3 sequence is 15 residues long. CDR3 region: CTSSQVVGRGQPQHF. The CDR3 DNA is TGCACCAGCAGCCAAGTGGTGGGGCGCGGGCAGCCCCAGCATTTT.

The CDR3: CASSATLRGLTFNEQFF. Here the CDR3 DNA reads TGTGCCAGCAGCGCCACCCTGCGCGGACTAACTTTTAATGAGCAGTTCTTC. The chain joins TRBV9 to TRBJ2-1; TRBD2 might be the D (6 bases). Per germline, CDR1 SGDLS and CDR2 YYNGEE. CDR3 size: 17 residues. Trimming pared 3 bases from V and 7 bases from J, leaving 23 bases between.

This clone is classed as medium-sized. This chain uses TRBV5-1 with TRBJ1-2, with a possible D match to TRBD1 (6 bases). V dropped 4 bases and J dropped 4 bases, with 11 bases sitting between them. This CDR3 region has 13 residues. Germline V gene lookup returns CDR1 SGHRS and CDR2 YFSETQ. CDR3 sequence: CASSPGHRYGYTF. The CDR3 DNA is TGCGCCAGCAGCCCGGGACACCGCTATGGCTACACCTTC.

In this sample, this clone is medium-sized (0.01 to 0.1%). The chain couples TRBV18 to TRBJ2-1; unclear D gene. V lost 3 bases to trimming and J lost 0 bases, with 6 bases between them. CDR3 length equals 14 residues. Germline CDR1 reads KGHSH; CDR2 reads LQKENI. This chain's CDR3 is CASSPQSSYNEQFF. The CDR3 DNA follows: TGTGCCAGCTCACCGCAGAGCTCCTACAATGAGCAGTTCTTC.

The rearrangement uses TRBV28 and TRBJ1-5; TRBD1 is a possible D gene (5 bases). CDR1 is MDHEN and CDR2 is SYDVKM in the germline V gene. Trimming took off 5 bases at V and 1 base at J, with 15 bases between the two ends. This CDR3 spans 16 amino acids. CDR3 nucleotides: TGTGCCAGCAGTCCCCTGAGACGGGGCAGCAATCAGCCCCAGCATTTT. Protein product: CASSPLRRGSNQPQHF.

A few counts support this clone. The CDR3 DNA reads as TGTGCCAGTAGTATAACGGGACCCAGTAGCACAGATACGCAGTATTTT. It specifies CASSITGPSSTDTQYF. The chain joins TRBV19 to TRBJ2-3, with D possibly being TRBD1 or TRBD2 (5 bases each). Deletions cut 2 bases from V and 0 bases from J, with 12 bases between. The CDR3 loop spans 16 amino acids. Germline lookup yields CDR1 LNHDA and CDR2 SQIVND (reference sequence). The whole variable domain, filled in from reference TRBV19 and TRBJ2-3, reads DGGITQSPKYLFRKEGQNVTLSCEQNLNHDAMYWYRQDPGQGLRLIYYSQIVNDFQKGDIAEGYSVSREKKESFPLTVTSAQKNPTAFYLCASSITGPSSTDTQYFGPGTRLTVL.

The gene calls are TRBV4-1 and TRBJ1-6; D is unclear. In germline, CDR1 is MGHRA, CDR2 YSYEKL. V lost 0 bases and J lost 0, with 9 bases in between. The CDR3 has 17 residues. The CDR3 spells CASSQDVRSSYNSPLHF. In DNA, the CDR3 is TGCGCCAGCAGCCAAGATGTCCGGAGCTCCTATAATTCACCCCTCCACTTT.

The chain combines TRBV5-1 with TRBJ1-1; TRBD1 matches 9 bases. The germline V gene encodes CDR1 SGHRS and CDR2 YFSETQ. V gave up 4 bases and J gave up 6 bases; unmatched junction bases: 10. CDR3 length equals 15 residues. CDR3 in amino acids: CASSVPGTGLAEAFF. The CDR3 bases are TGCGCCAGCAGCGTTCCCGGGACAGGGTTGGCTGAAGCTTTCTTT.

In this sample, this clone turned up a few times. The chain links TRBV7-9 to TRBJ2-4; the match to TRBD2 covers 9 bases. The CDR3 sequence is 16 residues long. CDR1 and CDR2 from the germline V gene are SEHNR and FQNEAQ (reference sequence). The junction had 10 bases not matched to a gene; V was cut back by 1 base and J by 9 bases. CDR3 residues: CASSLVGLAGRGIQYF. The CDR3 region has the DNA TGTGCCAGCAGCTTAGTAGGGCTAGCGGGACGGGGCATTCAGTACTTC.

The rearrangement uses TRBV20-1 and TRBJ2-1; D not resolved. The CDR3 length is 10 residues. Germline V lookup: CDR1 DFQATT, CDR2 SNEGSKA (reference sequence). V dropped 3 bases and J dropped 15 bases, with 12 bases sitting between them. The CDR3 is CSASLGFAFF. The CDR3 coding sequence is TGCAGTGCTAGTCTGGGATTTGCGTTCTTC.

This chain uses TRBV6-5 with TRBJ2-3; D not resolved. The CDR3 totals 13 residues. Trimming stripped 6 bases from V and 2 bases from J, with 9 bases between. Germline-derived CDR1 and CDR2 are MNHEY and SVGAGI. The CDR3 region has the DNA TGTGCCAGCAGCCGGTCCTTCACAGATACGCAGTATTTT. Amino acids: CASSRSFTDTQYF.

This CDR3 is CASFSGSDSYEQYF. The CDR3 nucleotides read TGTGCCAGTTTCAGCGGGAGTGACTCCTACGAGCAGTACTTC. The chain has TRBV28 and TRBJ2-7; 8 bases match TRBD2. This CDR3 is built from 14 residues. The V segment lost 9 bases and the J segment 0 bases; nucleotides outside the gene matches: 7. CDR1 and CDR2 (germline): MDHEN, SYDVKM.

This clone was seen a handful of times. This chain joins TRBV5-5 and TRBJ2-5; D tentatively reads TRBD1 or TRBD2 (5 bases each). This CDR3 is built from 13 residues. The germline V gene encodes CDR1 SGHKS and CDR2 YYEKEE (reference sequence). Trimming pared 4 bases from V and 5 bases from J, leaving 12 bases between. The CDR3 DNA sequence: TGTGCCAGCAGCCAGGGACCGGGGGAGACCCAGTACTTC. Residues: CASSQGPGETQYF.

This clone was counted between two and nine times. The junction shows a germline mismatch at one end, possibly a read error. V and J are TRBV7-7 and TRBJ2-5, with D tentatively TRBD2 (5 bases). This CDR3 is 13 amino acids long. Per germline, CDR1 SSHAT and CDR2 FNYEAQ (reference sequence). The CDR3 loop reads CASSPRVTETQYF. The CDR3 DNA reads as TGTGCTAGCAGCCCGCGGGTCACGGAGACCCAGTACTTC.

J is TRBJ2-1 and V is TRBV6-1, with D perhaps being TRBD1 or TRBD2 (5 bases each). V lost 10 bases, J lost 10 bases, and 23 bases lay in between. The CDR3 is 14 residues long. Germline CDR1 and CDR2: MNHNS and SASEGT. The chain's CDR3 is CANLNRDPSKEQFF. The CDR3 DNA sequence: TGTGCCAACCTAAATCGGGACCCATCGAAAGAGCAGTTCTTC.

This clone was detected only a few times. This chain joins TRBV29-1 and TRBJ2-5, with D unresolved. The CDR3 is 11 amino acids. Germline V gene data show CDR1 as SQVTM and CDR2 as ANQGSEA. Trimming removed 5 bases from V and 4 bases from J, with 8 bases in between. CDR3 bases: TGCAGCGTTTGCGTCCCAGAGACCCAGTACTTC. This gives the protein CSVCVPETQYF.

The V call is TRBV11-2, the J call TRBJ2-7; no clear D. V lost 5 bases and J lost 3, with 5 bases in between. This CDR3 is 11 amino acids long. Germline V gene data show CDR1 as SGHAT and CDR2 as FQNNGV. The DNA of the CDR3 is TGTGCCAGCAGCCAGTTCTACGAGCAGTACTTC. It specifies CASSQFYEQYF.

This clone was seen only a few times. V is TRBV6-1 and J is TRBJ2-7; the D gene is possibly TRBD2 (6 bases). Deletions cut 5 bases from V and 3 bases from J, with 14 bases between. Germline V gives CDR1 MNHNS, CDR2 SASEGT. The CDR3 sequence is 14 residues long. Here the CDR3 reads CASSSPGTLYEQYF. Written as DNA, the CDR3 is TGTGCCAGCAGTTCGCCAGGGACTCTCTACGAGCAGTACTTC.

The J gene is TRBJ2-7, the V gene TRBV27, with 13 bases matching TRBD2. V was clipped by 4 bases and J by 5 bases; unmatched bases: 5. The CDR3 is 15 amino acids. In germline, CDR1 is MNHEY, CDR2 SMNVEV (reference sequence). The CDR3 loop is CASSYLLAGGNEQYF. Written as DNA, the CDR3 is TGTGCCAGCAGTTACTTACTAGCGGGAGGGAACGAGCAGTACTTC.

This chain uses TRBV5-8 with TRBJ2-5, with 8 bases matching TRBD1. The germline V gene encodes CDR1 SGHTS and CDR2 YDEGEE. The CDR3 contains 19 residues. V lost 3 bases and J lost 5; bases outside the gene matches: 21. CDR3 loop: CASSSQPPGQGARGETQYF. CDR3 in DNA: TGTGCCAGCAGCTCCCAGCCGCCCGGGCAGGGGGCACGCGGGGAGACCCAGTACTTC.

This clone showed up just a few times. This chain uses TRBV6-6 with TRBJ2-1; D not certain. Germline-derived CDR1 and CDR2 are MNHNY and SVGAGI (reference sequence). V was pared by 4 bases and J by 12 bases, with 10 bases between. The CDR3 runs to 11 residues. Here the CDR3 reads CASSSPISQFF. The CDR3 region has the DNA TGTGCCAGCAGTTCCCCTATTTCGCAGTTCTTC.

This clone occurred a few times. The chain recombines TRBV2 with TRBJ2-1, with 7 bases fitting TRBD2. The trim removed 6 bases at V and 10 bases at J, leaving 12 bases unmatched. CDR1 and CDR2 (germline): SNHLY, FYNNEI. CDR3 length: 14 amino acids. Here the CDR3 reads CASSSPGLPREQFF. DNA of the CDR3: TGTGCCAGCAGCTCCCCGGGACTACCAAGGGAGCAGTTCTTC.

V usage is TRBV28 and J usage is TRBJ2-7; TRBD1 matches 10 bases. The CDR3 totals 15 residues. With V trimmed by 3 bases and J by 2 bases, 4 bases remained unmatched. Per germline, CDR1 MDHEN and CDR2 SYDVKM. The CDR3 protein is CASSLPGTGAYEQYF. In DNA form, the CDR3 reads TGTGCCAGCAGTTTGCCCGGGACAGGGGCCTACGAGCAGTACTTC.